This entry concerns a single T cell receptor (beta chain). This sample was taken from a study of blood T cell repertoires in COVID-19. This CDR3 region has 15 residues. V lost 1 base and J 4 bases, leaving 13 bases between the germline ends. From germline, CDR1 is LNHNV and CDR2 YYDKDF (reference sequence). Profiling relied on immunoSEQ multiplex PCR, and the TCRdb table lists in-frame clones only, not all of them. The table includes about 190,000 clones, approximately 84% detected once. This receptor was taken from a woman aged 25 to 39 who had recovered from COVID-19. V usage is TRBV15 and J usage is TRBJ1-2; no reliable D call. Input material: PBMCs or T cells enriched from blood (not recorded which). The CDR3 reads CATSRAARGTYGYTF. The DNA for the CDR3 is TGTGCCACCAGCAGAGCGGCCAGAGGTACCTATGGCTACACCTTC.